The following is a T cell receptor (beta chain) sequence with its context. Its antigen is still unknown. This entry belongs to a study of cytomegalovirus exposure and HLA in healthy donors. Generated by immunoSEQ multiplex PCR, the TCRdb table keeps only in-frame clones and is missing some. The sample contains 200,000 to 250,000 clones, roughly 80% of which appear only once. Study-wide results and caveats: Most TCRs appeared rarely, but some public TCRs recurred in many donors. Reports showed the classifier diagnosing cytomegalovirus status with high specificity and sensitivity. Listed as cytomegalovirus-associated were 150 or so TCR beta chains.

CDR3 length: 15 amino acids. Germline values: CDR1 MNHNY, CDR2 SVGAGI (reference sequence). V lost 0 bases and J 2 bases, leaving 8 bases between the germline ends. This clonotype originated in a woman aged 18-35 years in good health and CMV-seronegative. The genes are TRBV6-6 and TRBJ1-5; possibly TRBD1 for D (6 bases). Specimen: PBMCs. The CDR3 sequence is CASSYSRGGNQPQHF. CDR3 coding DNA: TGTGCCAGCAGTTACTCCAGGGGTGGCAATCAGCCCCAGCATTTT.